The 4 T cell receptor beta chains below come from one sample, sequenced in a study of T cells in tuberculosis (dated by TCRdb to 2016 to 2019). Libraries were made using the immunoSEQ multiplex PCR assay. Imported from immuneACCESS, the table was reduced by TCRdb to in-frame sequences with V and J called. These copies leave out some clones; in studies compared against another copy, an unresolved V gene accounts for under half, and the cause of the remainder is not known. This sample gives about 34,000 clones in total; 80% to 95% of them show up just once. Of the sample, 2% to 2.5% is held by the ten largest clones. In light of the paper, this sample's time point label describes: new active TB diagnosis, blood taken before or within 7 days of starting treatment. Sequencing used PBMCs, obtained at tuberculosis diagnosis. The receptors were gathered from an adult with tuberculosis.

The rearrangement links TRBV6-5 to TRBJ1-2; tentatively, D is TRBD1 (6 bases). The CDR3 totals 16 residues. Trimming removed 2 bases at V and 4 bases at J, with 17 bases between. Germline-derived CDR1 and CDR2 are MNHEY and SVGAGI. CDR3 nucleotide sequence: TGTGCCAGCAGTTACGGGTGGCCCAGGGGATCCTATGGCTACACCTTC. Translating gives CASSYGWPRGSYGYTF.

This chain links TRBV30 with TRBJ1-2, with D possibly TRBD1 on 5 matching bases. Germline V gene lookup returns CDR1 GTSNPN and CDR2 SVGIG (reference sequence). Deletions cut 2 bases from V and 7 bases from J, with 20 bases between. The CDR3 is made up of 15 amino acids. CDR3 nucleotides: TGTGCCTGGAGTCCACGGGGGTCCAGGGCGCGTGGCTACACCTTC. Translated: CAWSPRGSRARGYTF.

The genes are TRBV28 and TRBJ2-7; D is perhaps TRBD1 (5 bases). CDR3 size: 13 residues. Trimming pared 5 bases from V and 1 base from J, leaving 9 bases between. The V gene's germline CDR1 is MDHEN and CDR2 SYDVKM. CDR3 residues: CASSPRQSYEQYV. The CDR3 region has the DNA TGTGCCAGCAGTCCCCGACAGTCCTACGAGCAGTACGTC.

V gene TRBV6-1 combines with J gene TRBJ2-7; tentatively, D is TRBD2 (5 bases). CDR1 is MNHNS and CDR2 is SASEGT in the germline V gene. Trimming took 2 bases from V and 2 from J, leaving 13 bases between them. This CDR3 contains 15 residues. CDR3 residues: CASSESAAGPYEQYV. CDR3 coding DNA: TGTGCCAGCAGTGAATCCGCGGCGGGCCCCTACGAGCAGTACGTC.